The rows below give T cell receptor beta chains drawn from one sample of a study of T cell responses to AZD1222 COVID-19 vaccine. This table comes from immunoSEQ multiplex PCR, and its TCRdb copy is limited to in-frame clones, with some not included. The sample holds about 190,000 clones, 87% seen once. The sequences come from peripheral blood, collected on day 0 of MenACWY control vaccination. The receptors were gathered from an adult in good health. CDR3s leave out the opening cysteine and the closing phenylalanine or tryptophan.

j_gene,v_gene,CDR3aa
TRBJ2-1,TRBV5-4,ASKPGTSRGNEQF
TRBJ1-2,TRBV30,AWRPPLGPGAFYT
TRBJ1-5,TRBV6-2/TRBV6-3,ASSPRTATQPQH
TRBJ1-2,TRBV2,ASSEGIWGYT
TRBJ1-6,TRBV5-1,ASSLVRQGNSPLH
TRBJ2-7,TRBV28,ASRAGTVGYEQY
TRBJ2-3,TRBV28,ASSSEPPSTDTQY
TRBJ1-3,TRBV2,ASSEEGSSGNTIY
TRBJ1-5,TRBV28,ASSPGTGNQPQH
TRBJ2-7,TRBV6-2/TRBV6-3,ASSPQGYEQY
TRBJ2-7,TRBV28,ASSPSHEQY
TRBJ2-7,TRBV6-5,ASIVDVSYEQY
TRBJ2-2,TRBV11-1,ASSSTQANTGELF
TRBJ1-2,TRBV7-9,ASSPEGTVYGYT
TRBJ1-1,TRBV29-1,SVERKNTEAF
TRBJ1-5,TRBV4-2,ASSQEQAVQPQH
TRBJ1-5,TRBV28,ASRSGLNQPQH
TRBJ2-1,TRBV7-3,ASSSGGINEQF
TRBJ1-4,TRBV3-1/TRBV3-2,ASSPFDSYEANEKLF
TRBJ2-5,TRBV15,ATSRDTSLVSQY
TRBJ2-7,TRBV29-1,SVAGAYEQY
TRBJ2-5,TRBV19,ASSISARGPQETQY
TRBJ1-2,TRBV6-2/TRBV6-3,ASSSGEGYGYT
TRBJ1-5,TRBV7-2,ASSLGQGGQPQH
TRBJ1-1,TRBV19,ASNRDGSMNTEAF
TRBJ2-7,TRBV7-9,ASSQPGQGTYEQY
TRBJ1-1,TRBV4-1,ASSQDGVRGLAF
TRBJ1-1,TRBV7-2,ASSLVNTEAF
TRBJ2-2,TRBV5-1,ASKERGLGELF
TRBJ2-7,TRBV5-6,ASSLGQGGSYEQY
TRBJ1-5,TRBV27,ASSFSRDLLGVQPQH
TRBJ1-5,TRBV6-5,ASRSREGQPQH
TRBJ1-4,TRBV9,ASSGGPGRNEKLF
TRBJ2-1,TRBV5-1,ASSFSDEQF
TRBJ2-2,TRBV2,ASRQNTGELF
TRBJ2-3,TRBV7-9,ASSFRTSGGVRDTQY
TRBJ2-2,TRBV19,ASSTAGAGELF
TRBJ2-7,TRBV2,ASVERTRSEQY
TRBJ2-1,TRBV5-6,ASRPLAGGYNEQF
TRBJ1-2,TRBV5-1,ARSLGDLGGNYGYT
TRBJ2-4,TRBV6-5,ASRRLAGINIQY
TRBJ2-1,TRBV10-3,AISELVRGNEQF
TRBJ2-7,TRBV2,ASRAGGGQSHEQY
TRBJ1-1,TRBV2,ASSEALLAGTWNTEAF
TRBJ2-7,TRBV19,ASSISLGSEQY
TRBJ2-1,TRBV28,ASSPQGDNEQF
TRBJ2-7,TRBV6-6,ASGQGIYEQY
TRBJ2-3,TRBV18,ASSSRTDTQY
TRBJ1-4,TRBV2,ASSESAGGVEKLF
TRBJ2-1,TRBV6-1,ASSDLAGVNEQF
TRBJ1-2,TRBV29-1,SVTSAGTYGYT
TRBJ1-3,TRBV29-1,SVGLGHSGNTIY
TRBJ1-2,TRBV19,ATSPGQGNGYT
TRBJ2-7,TRBV27,ASSSSGGTIYEQY
TRBJ1-5,TRBV15,ATSRQGLGNQPQH
TRBJ1-1,TRBV7-9,ASSLRETGEAF
TRBJ1-5,TRBV6-1,ASSGGPGGSNQPQH
TRBJ1-5,TRBV19,ASSIAVFTNQPQH